The next 2 T cell receptor beta chains were all read from a single sample in a study of T cells after posttransplantation cyclophosphamide. The naive gate required viable CD3+CD4+ or CD3+CD8+ cells with CCR7+CD45RA+CD45RO-CD95-CD27+CD28+ phenotype. Data came from immunoSEQ multiplex PCR; TCRdb stores just in-frame clones and leaves some out. The data show 34,000 or so clones, 91% seen once. Specimen: naive CD4+ T cells sorted from blood. The receptors shown here come from a man aged 25-45 years in good health and a related stem cell transplant donor.

The chain carries TRBV19 and TRBJ1-1, with 9 bases aligning to TRBD1. The germline V gene has CDR1 LNHDA and CDR2 SQIVND (reference sequence). V lost 7 bases and J lost 7; bases outside the gene matches: 4. This CDR3 has 12 amino acids. CDR3 DNA sequence: TGTGCCAGTATTTTGGACAGGGGTGAAGCTTTCTTT. Residues: CASILDRGEAFF.

This rearrangement joins TRBV4-1 to TRBJ1-5, with D possibly matching TRBD1 (6 bases). Trimming removed 4 bases from V and 0 bases from J, with 10 bases in between. CDR1 is MGHRA, CDR2 YSYEKL, per germline. The CDR3 consists of 15 residues. CDR3 DNA sequence: TGCGCCAGCAGCCCCAGACAGGTTAGCAATCAGCCCCAGCATTTT. Its translation: CASSPRQVSNQPQHF.